The 13 T cell receptor beta chains listed next were all sequenced from one sample in a study of a mutant IDH1 vaccine in newly diagnosed glioma. Stated time point: week 11, during vaccination. Vaccination used 300 ug of mutant IDH1 20-mer peptide per dose, with topical imiquimod. Using immunoSEQ multiplex PCR, the repertoire was profiled, and TCRdb retains in-frame clones only, with some absent. Altogether about 60,000 clones are present, 70% to 85% being singletons, with the ten largest covering around 3.5%. Which antigens these TCRs recognize remains unknown. The specimen comprised PBMCs, sampled from a glioma patient whose treatment included an IDH1 peptide vaccine. The receptors originated from a man aged 25 to 40 with glioma.

CDR3 protein: CASSQGGPITDTQYF. CDR3 DNA sequence: TGTGCCAGCAGCCAAGGGGGTCCAATCACAGATACGCAGTATTTT. The rearrangement links TRBV14 to TRBJ2-3; D unclear. Germline V gene sequence: CDR1 SGHDN, CDR2 FVKESK. The CDR3 loop spans 15 amino acids. V gave up 1 base and J gave up 2 bases, with 10 bases separating them.

The chain combines TRBV4-3 with TRBJ2-2; 9 nucleotides line up with TRBD1. CDR1 is LGHNA, CDR2 YSLEER, per germline. The V and J ends lost 4 bases and 5 bases, in that order; junction bases with no gene match: 8. This CDR3 contains 16 residues. CDR3 sequence reads: CASSRSGTGNTGELFF. The CDR3 region has the DNA TGCGCCAGCAGCCGTTCCGGGACAGGGAATACCGGGGAGCTGTTTTTT.

V is TRBV15 and J is TRBJ2-7, with 12 bases lining up with TRBD2. Germline CDR1 reads LNHNV; CDR2 reads YYDKDF (reference sequence). The CDR3 length is 19 residues. V lost 0 bases, J lost 0 bases, and 9 bases stayed unmatched. The CDR3 protein is CATSRDHTSGGFLSYEQYF. CDR3 nucleotides: TGTGCCACCAGCAGAGATCACACTAGCGGGGGGTTTCTCTCCTACGAGCAGTACTTC.

The chain joins TRBV5-1 to TRBJ2-7; 8 nucleotides match TRBD1. The CDR3 spans 14 residues. Germline V gene lookup returns CDR1 SGHRS and CDR2 YFSETQ. With 6 bases clipped from V and 5 bases from J, the junction kept 10 bases outside the gene matches. The CDR3 DNA follows: TGCGCCAGCACTCCCCAGACAGGGGCGGACGAGCAGTACTTC. Translated: CASTPQTGADEQYF.

The CDR3 DNA reads as TGTGCCTGCTATCTGGCGGGCACAGATACGCAGTATTTT. It is translated as CACYLAGTDTQYF. The chain carries TRBV2 and TRBJ2-3; D is uncertain. Trimming pared 11 bases from V and 1 base from J, leaving 13 bases between. The CDR3 length is 13 residues. The V gene's germline CDR1 is SNHLY and CDR2 FYNNEI.

This clone ranks as medium-sized. This chain connects TRBV6-1 to TRBJ2-2, with no clear D. The CDR3 length is 15 residues. Germline-derived CDR1 and CDR2 are MNHNS and SASEGT. V gave up 5 bases and J gave up 7 bases, with 17 bases separating them. CDR3 sequence: CASSLTAGPLGELFF. The CDR3 DNA sequence: TGTGCCAGCAGTTTGACGGCCGGTCCTCTCGGGGAGCTGTTTTTT.

This chain's CDR3 is CASSLDGQGVHEQYF. CDR3 nucleotides: TGCGCCAGCAGCTTGGACGGACAGGGGGTCCACGAGCAGTACTTC. The chain uses TRBV5-1 and TRBJ2-5, with 10 bases that match TRBD1. The J call is in doubt because the DNA end fits TRBJ2-7 better. Looked up from germline, CDR1 is SGHRS and CDR2 is YFSETQ. The CDR3 length is 15 residues.

This chain uses TRBV29-1 with TRBJ2-3; TRBD2 agrees at 9 bases. The V gene end was trimmed by 3 bases and the J gene end by 7 bases; junction bases not matched to a gene: 5. CDR1 and CDR2 (germline): SQVTM, ANQGSEA. The CDR3 length is 13 residues. The CDR3 loop reads CSVEGLAGYTQYF. In nucleotides, the CDR3 is TGCAGCGTTGAGGGGCTAGCGGGATATACGCAGTATTTT.

In DNA, the CDR3 is TGTGCCAGCAGCTTATGGGACAGGGTCGGCGAAAAACTGTTTTTT. Translated, it gives CASSLWDRVGEKLFF. This chain uses TRBV11-2 with TRBJ1-4; 9 bases align to TRBD1. Unmatched junction bases numbered 6, after V lost 2 bases and J lost 8 bases. This CDR3 contains 15 residues. Germline CDR1 is SGHAT and CDR2 is FQNNGV. The whole variable domain, filled in from reference TRBV11-2 and TRBJ1-4, reads EAGVAQSPRYKIIEKRQSVAFWCNPISGHATLYWYQQILGQGPKLLIQFQNNGVVDDSQLPKDRFSAERLKGVDSTLKIQPAKLEDSAVYLCASSLWDRVGEKLFFGSGTQLSVL.

The chain recombines TRBV7-9 with TRBJ1-2, with no clear D. Germline V gives CDR1 SEHNR, CDR2 FQNEAQ (reference sequence). This CDR3 region has 13 residues. The germline V and J ends were trimmed by 5 bases and 1 base, with 8 bases remaining between them. The CDR3 region is CASSANSNYGYTF. The DNA of the CDR3 is TGTGCCAGCAGCGCTAACAGTAACTATGGCTACACCTTC.

This rearrangement joins TRBV27 to TRBJ2-1; either TRBD1 or TRBD2 may supply D (5 bases each). Per the germline V gene, CDR1 is MNHEY and CDR2 is SMNVEV (reference sequence). Trimming left V 5 bases short and J 4 bases short, with 12 bases between. The CDR3 is 14 amino acids. The CDR3 loop is CASSAPGPYNEQFF. The CDR3 DNA reads TGTGCCAGCAGTGCTCCGGGACCATACAATGAGCAGTTCTTC.

The chain employs TRBV28 and TRBJ1-3, with TRBD1 identical over 8 bases. The V gene's germline CDR1 is MDHEN and CDR2 SYDVKM. The CDR3 spans 14 residues. J lost 4 bases, V lost 5 bases, and 4 bases had no gene match. The CDR3 bases are TGTGCCAGCAGTCAGGGGGCGTCAGGAAACACCATATATTTT. It yields the protein CASSQGASGNTIYF.

Only a few counts were recorded for this clone. The CDR3 loop is CASSPLATEHTDTQYF. In DNA form, the CDR3 reads TGTGCCAGCTCACCATTGGCTACAGAGCACACAGATACGCAGTATTTT. V and J are TRBV18 and TRBJ2-3; D gene ambiguous. V was pared by 2 bases and J by 2 bases, with 14 bases between. Germline lookup yields CDR1 KGHSH and CDR2 LQKENI. This CDR3 has 16 amino acids.